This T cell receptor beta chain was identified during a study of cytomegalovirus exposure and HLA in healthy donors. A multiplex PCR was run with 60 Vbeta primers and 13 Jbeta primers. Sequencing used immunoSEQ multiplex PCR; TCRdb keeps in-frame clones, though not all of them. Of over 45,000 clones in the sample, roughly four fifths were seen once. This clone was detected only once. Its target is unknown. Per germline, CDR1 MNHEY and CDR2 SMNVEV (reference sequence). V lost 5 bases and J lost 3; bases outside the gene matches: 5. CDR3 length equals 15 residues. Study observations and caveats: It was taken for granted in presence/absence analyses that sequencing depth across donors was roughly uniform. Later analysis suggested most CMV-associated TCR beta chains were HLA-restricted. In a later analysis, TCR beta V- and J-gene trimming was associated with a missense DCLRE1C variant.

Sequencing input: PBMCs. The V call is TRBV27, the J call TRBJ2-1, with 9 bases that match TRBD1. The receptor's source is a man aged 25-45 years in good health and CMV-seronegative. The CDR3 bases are TGTGCCAGCAGTCCCGGGACAGGGAACTACAATGAGCAGTTCTTC. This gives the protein CASSPGTGNYNEQFF.